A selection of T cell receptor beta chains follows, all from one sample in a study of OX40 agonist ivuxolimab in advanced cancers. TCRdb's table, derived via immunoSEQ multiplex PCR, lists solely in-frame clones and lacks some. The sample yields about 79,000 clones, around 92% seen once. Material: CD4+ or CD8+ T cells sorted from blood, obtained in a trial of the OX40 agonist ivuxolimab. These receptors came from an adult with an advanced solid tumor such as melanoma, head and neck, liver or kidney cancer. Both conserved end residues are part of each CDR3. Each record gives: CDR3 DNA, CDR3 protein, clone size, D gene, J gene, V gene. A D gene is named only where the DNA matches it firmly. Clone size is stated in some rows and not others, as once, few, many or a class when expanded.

DNA: TGTGCCAGCAGCTGGGCTAGCGGGGACACCGGGGAGCTGTTTTTT
CDR3: CASSWASGDTGELFF
size: -
D: TRBD2
J: TRBJ2-2
V: TRBV7-2

DNA: TGTGCCAGTAGTACCTTCCGGACAGGGGGAGCAGAGACCCAGTACTTC
CDR3: CASSTFRTGGAETQYF
size: -
D: TRBD1
J: TRBJ2-5
V: TRBV19

DNA: TGTGCCAGCAGCGTGAGCGGGACACTCTCGGGCGAGCAGTACTTC
CDR3: CASSVSGTLSGEQYF
size: -
D: -
J: TRBJ2-7
V: TRBV7-2

DNA: TGTGCCAGCAGCGTCGTAGCCGGGGACGAGCAGTACTTC
CDR3: CASSVVAGDEQYF
size: -
D: -
J: TRBJ2-7
V: TRBV7-3

DNA: TGTGCCACCCGAGGGGCCGACCCCGAGACCCAGTACTTC
CDR3: CATRGADPETQYF
size: -
D: -
J: TRBJ2-5
V: TRBV28

DNA: TGTGCCAGCAGATCGGGTGGCACTGAAGCTTTCTTT
CDR3: CASRSGGTEAFF
size: -
D: -
J: TRBJ1-1
V: TRBV28

DNA: TGTGCCAGCAGCCCTGGCCCTTCGGGACAAGAGACCCAGTACTTC
CDR3: CASSPGPSGQETQYF
size: -
D: -
J: TRBJ2-5
V: TRBV9

DNA: TGCGCCAGCAGCTTCACAAACACTGAAGCTTTCTTT
CDR3: CASSFTNTEAFF
size: -
D: -
J: TRBJ1-1
V: TRBV5-1

DNA: TGTGCCAGTTCTTTGGGGGGGGCATTAGGGCCAGATACGCAGTATTTT
CDR3: CASSLGGALGPDTQYF
size: once
D: -
J: TRBJ2-3
V: TRBV27

DNA: TGTGCCAGCAGCGTAGGAGGACAGGTAACCTACGAGCAGTACTTC
CDR3: CASSVGGQVTYEQYF
size: few
D: TRBD1
J: TRBJ2-7
V: TRBV9